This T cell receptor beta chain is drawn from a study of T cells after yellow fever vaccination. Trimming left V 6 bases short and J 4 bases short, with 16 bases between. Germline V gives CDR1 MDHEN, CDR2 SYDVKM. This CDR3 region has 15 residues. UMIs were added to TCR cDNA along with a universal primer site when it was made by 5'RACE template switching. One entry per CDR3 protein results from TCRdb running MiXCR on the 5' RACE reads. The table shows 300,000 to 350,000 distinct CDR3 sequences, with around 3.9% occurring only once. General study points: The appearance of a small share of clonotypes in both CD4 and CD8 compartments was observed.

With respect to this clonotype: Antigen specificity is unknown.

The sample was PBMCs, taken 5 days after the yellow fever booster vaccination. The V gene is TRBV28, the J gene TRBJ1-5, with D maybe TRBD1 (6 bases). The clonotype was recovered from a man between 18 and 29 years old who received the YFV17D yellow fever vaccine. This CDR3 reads CASRGTGSPNQPQHF. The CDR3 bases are TGTGCCAGCAGGGGAACAGGGTCGCCTAATCAGCCCCAGCATTTT. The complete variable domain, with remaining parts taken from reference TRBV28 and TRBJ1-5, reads DVKVTQSSRYLVKRTGEKVFLECVQDMDHENMFWYRQDPGLGLRLIYFSYDVKMKEKGDIPEGYSVSREKKERFSLILESASTNQTSMYLCASRGTGSPNQPQHFGDGTRLSIL.